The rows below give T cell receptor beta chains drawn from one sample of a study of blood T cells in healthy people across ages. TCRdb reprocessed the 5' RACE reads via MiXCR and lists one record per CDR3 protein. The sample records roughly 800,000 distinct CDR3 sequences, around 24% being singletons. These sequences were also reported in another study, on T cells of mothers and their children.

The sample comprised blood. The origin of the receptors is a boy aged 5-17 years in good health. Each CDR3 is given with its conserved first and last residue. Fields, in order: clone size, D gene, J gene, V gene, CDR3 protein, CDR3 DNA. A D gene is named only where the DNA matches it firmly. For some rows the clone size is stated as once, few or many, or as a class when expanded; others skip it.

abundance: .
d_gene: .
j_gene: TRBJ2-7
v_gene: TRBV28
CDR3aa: CASSHSFEGGVEQYF
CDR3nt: TGTGCCAGCAGTCATTCTTTTGAGGGAGGTGTCGAGCAGTACTTC

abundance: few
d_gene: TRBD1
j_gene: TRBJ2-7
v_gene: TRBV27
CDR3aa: CASSLSFGDRGFYEQYF
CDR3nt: TGTGCCAGCAGTTTATCGTTTGGGGACAGGGGGTTTTACGAGCAGTACTTC

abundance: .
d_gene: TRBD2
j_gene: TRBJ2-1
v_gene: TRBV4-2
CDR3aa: CAGSPILAGGTNEQFF
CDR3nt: TGTGCCGGCAGCCCGATCCTAGCGGGGGGCACCAATGAGCAGTTCTTC

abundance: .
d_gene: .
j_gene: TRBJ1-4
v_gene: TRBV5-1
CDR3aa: CASSLALSGEKLFF
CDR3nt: TGCGCCAGCAGCTTGGCCCTTAGTGGGGAAAAACTGTTTTTT

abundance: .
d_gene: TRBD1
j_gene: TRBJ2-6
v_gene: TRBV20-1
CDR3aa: CSAIDRETGANVLTF
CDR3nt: TGCAGTGCGATCGACAGGGAGACTGGGGCCAACGTCCTGACTTTC

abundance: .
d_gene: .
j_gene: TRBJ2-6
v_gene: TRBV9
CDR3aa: CASSPEGPTNVLTF
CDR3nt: TGTGCCAGCAGCCCCGAGGGTCCCACCAACGTCCTGACTTTC

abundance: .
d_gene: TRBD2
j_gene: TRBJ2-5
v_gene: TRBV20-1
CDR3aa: CSASPIAGGGIQETRYF
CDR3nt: TGCAGTGCTAGCCCTATAGCGGGGGGGGGGATTCAAGAGACCCGGTACTTC

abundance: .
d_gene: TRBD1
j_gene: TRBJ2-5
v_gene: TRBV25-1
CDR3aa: CASSFPGTEKETQYF
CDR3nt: TGTGCCAGCAGTTTCCCCGGGACAGAAAAAGAGACCCAGTACTTC

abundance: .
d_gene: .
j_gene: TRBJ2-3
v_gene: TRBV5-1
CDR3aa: CASSLTGRTDTQYF
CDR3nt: TGCGCCAGCAGCTTGACAGGCCGCACAGATACGCAGTATTTT

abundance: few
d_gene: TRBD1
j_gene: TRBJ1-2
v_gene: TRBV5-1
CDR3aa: CASGVQTGGSNYGYTF
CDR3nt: TGCGCCAGCGGAGTCCAAACAGGGGGGAGTAACTATGGCTACACCTTC

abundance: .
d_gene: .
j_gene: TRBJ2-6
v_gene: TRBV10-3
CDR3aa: CATERGPGANVLTF
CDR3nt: TGTGCCACCGAACGGGGGCCTGGGGCCAACGTCCTGACTTTC

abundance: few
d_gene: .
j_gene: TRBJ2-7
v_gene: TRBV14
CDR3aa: CASSQIQGSEQYF
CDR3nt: TGTGCCAGCAGCCAAATACAGGGTTCCGAGCAGTACTTC

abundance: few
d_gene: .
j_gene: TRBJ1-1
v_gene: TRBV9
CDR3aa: CASSVGGAFTEAFF
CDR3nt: TGTGCCAGCAGCGTAGGAGGGGCGTTCACTGAAGCTTTCTTT

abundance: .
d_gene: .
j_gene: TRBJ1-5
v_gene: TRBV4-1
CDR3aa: CASSPRSTNSNQPQHF
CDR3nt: TGCGCCAGCAGCCCCCGTTCGACCAATAGCAATCAGCCCCAGCATTTT

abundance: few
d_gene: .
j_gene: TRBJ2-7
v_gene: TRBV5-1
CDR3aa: CASSLGAGHSYEQYF
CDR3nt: TGCGCCAGCAGCTTGGGGGCAGGACATTCCTACGAGCAGTACTTC

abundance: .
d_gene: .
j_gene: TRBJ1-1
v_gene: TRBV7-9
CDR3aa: CASGYRGSEAFF
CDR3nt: TGTGCCAGCGGATACAGAGGGTCTGAAGCTTTCTTT

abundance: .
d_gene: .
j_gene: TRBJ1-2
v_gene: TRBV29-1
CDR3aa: CSVDNSLRVDGYTF
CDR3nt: TGCAGCGTTGACAATAGCTTAAGAGTCGATGGCTACACCTTC

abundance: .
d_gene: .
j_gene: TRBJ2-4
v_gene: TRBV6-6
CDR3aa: CASSYRAPGNIQYF
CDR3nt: TGTGCCAGCAGTTACAGGGCCCCAGGGAACATTCAGTACTTC

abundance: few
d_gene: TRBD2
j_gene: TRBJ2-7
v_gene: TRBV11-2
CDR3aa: CASSSSPGGEQYF
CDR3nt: TGTGCCAGCAGCTCCTCCCCGGGGGGGGAGCAGTACTTC

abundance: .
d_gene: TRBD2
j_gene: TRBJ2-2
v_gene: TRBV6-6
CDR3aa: CASRKAGSNTGELFF
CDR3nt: TGTGCCAGCAGGAAAGCGGGGAGCAACACCGGGGAGCTGTTTTTT

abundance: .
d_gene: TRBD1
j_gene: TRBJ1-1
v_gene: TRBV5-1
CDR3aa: CASSYRGSDTEAFF
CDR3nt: TGCGCCAGCAGCTACAGGGGGAGTGATACTGAAGCTTTCTTT

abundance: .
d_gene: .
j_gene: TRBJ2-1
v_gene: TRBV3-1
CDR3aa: CASSQDLMDSDPLNEQFF
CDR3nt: TGTGCCAGCAGCCAAGACCTTATGGACTCCGACCCCCTAAATGAGCAGTTCTTC

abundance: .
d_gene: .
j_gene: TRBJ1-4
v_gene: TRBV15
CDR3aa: CATRRGANEKLFF
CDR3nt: TGTGCCACCCGCAGGGGAGCTAATGAAAAACTGTTTTTT

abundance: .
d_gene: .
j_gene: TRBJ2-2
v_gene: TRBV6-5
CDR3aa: CASRRQLFTGELFF
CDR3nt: TGTGCCAGCAGACGACAGCTATTCACCGGGGAGCTGTTTTTT

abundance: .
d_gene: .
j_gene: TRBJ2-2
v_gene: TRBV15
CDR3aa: CATSRGSGSGELFF
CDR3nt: TGTGCCACCAGCAGAGGGTCAGGGTCCGGGGAGCTGTTTTTT

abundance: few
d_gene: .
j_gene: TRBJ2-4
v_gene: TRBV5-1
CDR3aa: CASREGPAKNIQYF
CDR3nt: TGCGCCAGCCGTGAGGGCCCGGCCAAAAACATTCAGTACTTC

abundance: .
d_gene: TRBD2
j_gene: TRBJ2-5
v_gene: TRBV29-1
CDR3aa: CSVGRLAEETQYF
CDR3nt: TGCAGCGTTGGGAGACTAGCCGAAGAGACCCAGTACTTC

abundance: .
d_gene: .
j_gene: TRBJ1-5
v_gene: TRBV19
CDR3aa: CAGTRSAYSNQPQHF
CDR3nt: TGTGCCGGTACCCGAAGTGCCTATAGCAATCAGCCCCAGCATTTT

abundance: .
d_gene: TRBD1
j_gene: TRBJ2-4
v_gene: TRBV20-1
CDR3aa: CSARDWSQGANIQYF
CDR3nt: TGCAGTGCTAGAGATTGGAGCCAGGGGGCGAACATTCAGTACTTC

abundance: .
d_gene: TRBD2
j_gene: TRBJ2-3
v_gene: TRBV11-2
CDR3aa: CASSPRGSGGGDTQYF
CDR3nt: TGTGCCAGCAGCCCCCGCGGTAGCGGGGGAGGGGATACGCAGTATTTT

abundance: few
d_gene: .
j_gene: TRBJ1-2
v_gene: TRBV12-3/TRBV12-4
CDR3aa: CASSLSVVKTGRGGYTF
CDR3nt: TGTGCCAGCAGTTTATCGGTCGTTAAGACAGGCAGGGGTGGCTACACCTTC

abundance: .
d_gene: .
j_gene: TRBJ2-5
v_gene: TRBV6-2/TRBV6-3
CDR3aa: CASSDVLAETQYF
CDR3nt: TGTGCCAGCAGCGACGTTTTAGCGGAGACCCAGTACTTC

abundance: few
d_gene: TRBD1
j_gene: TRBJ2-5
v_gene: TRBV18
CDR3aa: CASSPYPDRQETQYF
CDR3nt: TGTGCCAGCTCACCCTACCCGGACAGGCAAGAGACCCAGTACTTC

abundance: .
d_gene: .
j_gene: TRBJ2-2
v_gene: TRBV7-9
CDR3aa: CASSLVLTGELFF
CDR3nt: TGTGCCAGCAGCTTAGTTCTGACAGGGGAGCTGTTTTTT

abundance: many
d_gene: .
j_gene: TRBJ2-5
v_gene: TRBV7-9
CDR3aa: CASSAQGKETQYF
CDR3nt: TGTGCCAGCAGCGCCCAGGGGAAGGAGACCCAGTACTTC

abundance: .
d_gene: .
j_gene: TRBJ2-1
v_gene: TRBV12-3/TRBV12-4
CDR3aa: CASRLMANEQFF
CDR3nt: TGTGCCAGCAGACTTATGGCCAATGAGCAGTTCTTC

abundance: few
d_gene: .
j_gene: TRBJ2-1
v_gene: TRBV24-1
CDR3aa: CATSDFRDRQFF
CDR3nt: TGTGCCACCAGTGATTTCCGGGACCGGCAGTTCTTC

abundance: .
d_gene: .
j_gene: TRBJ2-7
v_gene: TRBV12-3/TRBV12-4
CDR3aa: CASSLTEYLYEQYF
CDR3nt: TGTGCCAGCAGTTTAACTGAGTATCTCTACGAGCAGTACTTC

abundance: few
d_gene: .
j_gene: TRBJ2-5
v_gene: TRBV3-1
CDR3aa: CASSQHRMGTQYF
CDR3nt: TGTGCCAGCAGCCAACACAGGATGGGGACCCAGTACTTC

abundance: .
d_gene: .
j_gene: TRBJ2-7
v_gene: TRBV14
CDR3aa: CASSQQSSLAYEQYF
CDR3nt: TGTGCCAGCAGCCAACAATCGAGCCTAGCCTACGAGCAGTACTTC

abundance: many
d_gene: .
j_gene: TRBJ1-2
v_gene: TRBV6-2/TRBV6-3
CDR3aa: CASSYGGYGYTF
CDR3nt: TGTGCCAGCAGTTACGGCGGCTATGGCTACACCTTC

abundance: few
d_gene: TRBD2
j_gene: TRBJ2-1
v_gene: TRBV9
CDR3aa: CASSTSGGIYNEQFF
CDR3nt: TGTGCCAGCAGCACTAGCGGGGGAATCTACAATGAGCAGTTCTTC

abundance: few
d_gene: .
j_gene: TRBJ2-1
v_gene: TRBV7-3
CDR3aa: CASSPLAVTYNEQFF
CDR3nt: TGTGCCAGCAGCCCTCTCGCCGTCACCTACAATGAGCAGTTCTTC

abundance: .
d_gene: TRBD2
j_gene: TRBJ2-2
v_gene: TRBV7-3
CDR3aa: CTSSPTSANTGELFF
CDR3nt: TGTACCAGCAGCCCCACTAGCGCGAACACCGGGGAGCTGTTTTTT

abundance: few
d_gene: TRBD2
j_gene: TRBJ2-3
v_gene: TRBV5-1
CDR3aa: CASSSLFTSGGTDTQYF
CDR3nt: TGCGCCAGCAGCTCGCTCTTTACTAGCGGGGGCACAGATACGCAGTATTTT